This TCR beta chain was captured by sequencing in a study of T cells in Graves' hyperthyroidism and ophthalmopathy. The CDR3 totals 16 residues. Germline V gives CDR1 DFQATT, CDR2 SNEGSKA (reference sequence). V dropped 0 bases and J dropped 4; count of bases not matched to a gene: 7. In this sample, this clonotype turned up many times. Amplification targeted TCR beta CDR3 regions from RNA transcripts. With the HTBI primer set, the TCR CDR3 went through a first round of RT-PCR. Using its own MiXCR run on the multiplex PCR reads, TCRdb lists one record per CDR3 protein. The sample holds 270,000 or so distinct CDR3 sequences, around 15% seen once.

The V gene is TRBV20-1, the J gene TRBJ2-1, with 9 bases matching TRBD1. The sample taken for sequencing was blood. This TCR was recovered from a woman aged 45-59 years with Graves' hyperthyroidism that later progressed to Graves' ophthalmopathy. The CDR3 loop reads CSARDQDRGGYNEQFF. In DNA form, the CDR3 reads TGCAGTGCTAGAGATCAGGACAGGGGTGGATACAATGAGCAGTTCTTC.